These T cell receptor beta chains were read from a single sample in a study of blood T cells in healthy people across ages. TCRdb processed the 5' RACE reads anew with MiXCR; each CDR3 protein has one entry. Of approximately 800,000 distinct CDR3 sequences in the sample, roughly 25% were seen once. These data also featured in a second study, about T cells of mothers and their children.

The sequenced sample was blood. The receptors shown here come from a boy aged 5-17 years in good health. CDR3s include the opening cysteine and the closing phenylalanine or tryptophan. Fields, in order: CDR3 DNA, CDR3 protein, clone size, V gene, D gene, J gene. A D gene is named only where the DNA matches it firmly. For some rows the clone size is stated as once, few or many, or as a class when expanded; others skip it.

DNA: TGCAGTGCTAGAGTCTGGGGCCTAGTCCCGACCCAGTACTTC
CDR3: CSARVWGLVPTQYF
size: -
V: TRBV20-1
D: -
J: TRBJ2-5

DNA: TGTGCCAGCAGCAAAGCGGTGGACAGGGTGACCGGTAACAATCAGCCCCAGCATTTT
CDR3: CASSKAVDRVTGNNQPQHF
size: few
V: TRBV21-1
D: -
J: TRBJ1-5

DNA: TGCAGTGCTAGAGACCCATACGGTGAAAAACTGTTTTTT
CDR3: CSARDPYGEKLFF
size: few
V: TRBV20-1
D: -
J: TRBJ1-4

DNA: TGTGCCAGCAGTACCCCTCGCTCGGGCCAAGAGACCCAGTACTTC
CDR3: CASSTPRSGQETQYF
size: few
V: TRBV6-5
D: -
J: TRBJ2-5

DNA: TGCAGCGTTGATGGGGCTAGCGGGGGGATAAACTACAATGAGCAGTTCTTC
CDR3: CSVDGASGGINYNEQFF
size: few
V: TRBV29-1
D: TRBD2
J: TRBJ2-1

DNA: TGTGCCACCAGTGAAACAGAGACGGACGGCACTGAAGCTTTCTTT
CDR3: CATSETETDGTEAFF
size: -
V: TRBV24-1
D: -
J: TRBJ1-1

DNA: TGTGCCAGCAGTTTCGGGACAGCATTGATCTACACCTTC
CDR3: CASSFGTALIYTF
size: -
V: TRBV12-3/TRBV12-4
D: TRBD1
J: TRBJ1-2

DNA: TGCGCCAGCAGCTCGCTAGAAGCTGATGAAAAACTGTTTTTT
CDR3: CASSSLEADEKLFF
size: -
V: TRBV5-1
D: -
J: TRBJ1-4

DNA: TGTGCCAGCAGCGGCGGGGGGCAGAAGGGACTAGCGGAGTACCAAGAGACCCAGTACTTC
CDR3: CASSGGGQKGLAEYQETQYF
size: -
V: TRBV11-2
D: TRBD2
J: TRBJ2-5

DNA: TGCAGTGCTAGAGATCTCTACGGGGTTAATGAAAAACTGTTTTTT
CDR3: CSARDLYGVNEKLFF
size: few
V: TRBV20-1
D: -
J: TRBJ1-4

DNA: TGTGCCAGCAGCCCGGCGTTCTCCTATAATTCACCCCTCCACTTT
CDR3: CASSPAFSYNSPLHF
size: -
V: TRBV27
D: -
J: TRBJ1-6

DNA: TGTGCCAGCAGTTTATCGACAGGGGGCTACGAGCAGTACTTC
CDR3: CASSLSTGGYEQYF
size: -
V: TRBV12-3/TRBV12-4
D: TRBD1
J: TRBJ2-7

DNA: TGTGCCAGCAGCTTCGTATCTTTAGGGACAGGGGACTACGAGCAGTACTTC
CDR3: CASSFVSLGTGDYEQYF
size: -
V: TRBV5-6
D: TRBD1
J: TRBJ2-7

DNA: TGTGCCAGCAGCTCACGGACAGGGACACAGACCCAGTACTTC
CDR3: CASSSRTGTQTQYF
size: few
V: TRBV5-5
D: TRBD1
J: TRBJ2-5

DNA: TGTGCCAGCAGTTGGGGTCCTCTGGGGACCCAGTACTTC
CDR3: CASSWGPLGTQYF
size: few
V: TRBV27
D: -
J: TRBJ2-5

DNA: TGTGCCAGCAGTTCCCCGAGGGGTAGCGGGAACGAGCAGTACTTC
CDR3: CASSSPRGSGNEQYF
size: few
V: TRBV6-6
D: TRBD2
J: TRBJ2-7

DNA: TGCAGCGTTCTAATGACCTACGAGCAGTACTTC
CDR3: CSVLMTYEQYF
size: -
V: TRBV29-1
D: -
J: TRBJ2-7

DNA: TGTGCCAGTACCAAGGGGGCGGGGGTATCCTACAATGAGCAGTTCTTC
CDR3: CASTKGAGVSYNEQFF
size: few
V: TRBV9
D: -
J: TRBJ2-1

DNA: TGTGCCAGCAGCGCAACAGGGGATTGGGTCAAAAACATTCAGTACTTC
CDR3: CASSATGDWVKNIQYF
size: few
V: TRBV7-9
D: TRBD1
J: TRBJ2-4

DNA: TGTGCCAGCAGCCCTGTGTACTCTGGAAACACCATATATTTT
CDR3: CASSPVYSGNTIYF
size: -
V: TRBV7-2
D: -
J: TRBJ1-3